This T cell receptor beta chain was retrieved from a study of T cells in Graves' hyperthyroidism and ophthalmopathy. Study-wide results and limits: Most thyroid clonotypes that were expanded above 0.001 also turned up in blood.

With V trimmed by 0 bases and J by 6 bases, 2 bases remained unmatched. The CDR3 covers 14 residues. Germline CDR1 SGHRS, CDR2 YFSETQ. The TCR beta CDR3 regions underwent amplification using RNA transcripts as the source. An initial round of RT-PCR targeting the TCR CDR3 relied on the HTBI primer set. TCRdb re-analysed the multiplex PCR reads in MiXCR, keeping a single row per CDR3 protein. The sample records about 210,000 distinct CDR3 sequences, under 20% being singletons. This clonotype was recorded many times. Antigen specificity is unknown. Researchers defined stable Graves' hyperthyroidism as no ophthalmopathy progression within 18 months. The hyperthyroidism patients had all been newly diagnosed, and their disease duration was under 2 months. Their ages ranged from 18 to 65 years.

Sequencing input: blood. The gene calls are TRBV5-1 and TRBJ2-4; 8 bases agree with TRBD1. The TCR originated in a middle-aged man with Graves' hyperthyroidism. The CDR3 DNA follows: TGCGCCAGCAGCTTGGGGCAGGGGGCAAACATTCAGTACTTC. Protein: CASSLGQGANIQYF.